These 24 T cell receptor beta chains share one sample of origin, sequenced in a study of spatial heterogeneity in lung cancer. Study results and caveats: How many expanded intratumoral alpha and beta TCRs were present tracked the tumor mutation count, which was a count of nonsynonymous mutations.

Time point specified: sample taken at primary tumor resection. TCRdb called the 5' RACE reads again in MiXCR, with one record for every CDR3 protein. The repertoire holds some 9,800 distinct CDR3 sequences, with around 6% as singletons. Their antigens remain unidentified. This specimen was lung tumor tissue, taken at surgery. The origin of the receptors is a male donor with early-stage non-small cell lung cancer.

This clonotype counts as medium-sized (0.01 to 0.1%). The chain links TRBV6-2 or TRBV6-3 to TRBJ2-7; D remains ambiguous. The V end was cut by 0 bases, the J end by 4 bases, with 4 bases between. From germline, CDR1 is MNHEY and CDR2 SVGEGT. The CDR3 length is 12 residues. The CDR3 nucleotides read TGTGCCAGCAGTTACTCGCGGTACGAGCAGTACTTC. Amino acids: CASSYSRYEQYF.

This clonotype showed up many times. DNA for the CDR3: TGCAGTGCTAGAGATCGGGAGGCTACCAACACTTGGGGGGAGCAGTACGTC. Amino acid sequence: CSARDREATNTWGEQYV. The chain is built from TRBV20-1 and TRBJ2-7, with 7 positions matching TRBD2. This CDR3 spans 17 amino acids. Unmatched junction bases numbered 18, after V lost 0 bases and J lost 7 bases. Germline CDR1 and CDR2: DFQATT and SNEGSKA (reference sequence).

In this sample, this clonotype turned up many times. V gene TRBV6-1 combines with J gene TRBJ1-5; 7 bases line up with TRBD1. Germline V gene data show CDR1 as MNHNS and CDR2 as SASEGT. V lost 2 bases, J lost 5 bases, and 6 bases stayed unmatched. There are 15 residues in the CDR3. The CDR3 loop is CASSESGTAYQPQHF. The CDR3 DNA is TGTGCCAGCAGTGAATCCGGGACAGCTTATCAGCCCCAGCATTTT.

By its share, this clonotype is large. This sequence joins TRBV7-8 and TRBJ1-2; D unclear. Germline V gene data show CDR1 as SGHVS and CDR2 as FQNEAQ. The CDR3 extends over 13 amino acids. Trimming took off 5 bases at V and 3 bases at J, with 10 bases between the two ends. The CDR3 loop reads CASSEHNDYGYTF. The DNA for the CDR3 is TGTGCCAGCAGCGAACACAATGACTATGGCTACACCTTC.

This clonotype was detected ten times or more. At one of its ends the junction is not consistent with the germline gene, which may arise from a read error. This chain links TRBV7-8 with TRBJ1-1; tentative D call: TRBD1 (5 bases). The germline CDR1 and CDR2 sequences are SGHVS and FQNEAQ. The CDR3 contains 14 residues. The CDR3, as DNA: TGTGCCAGCAGCCTAGCCGGGGCAAACACTGAAGCTTTCTTT. Amino acids: CASSLAGANTEAFF. Complete variable domain (other parts from reference TRBV7-8 and TRBJ1-1): GAGVSQSPRYKVAKRGQDVALRCDPISGHVSLFWYQQALGQGPEFLTYFQNEAQLDKSGLPSDRFFAERPEGSVSTLKIQRTQQEDSAVYLCASSLAGANTEAFFGQGTRLTVV.

The sample holds many counts of this clonotype. This CDR3 reads CASYLAPGAYEQYF. The CDR3 DNA reads as TGTGCCAGCTACCTAGCCCCCGGGGCTTACGAGCAGTACTTC. The V call is TRBV6-2 or TRBV6-3, the J call TRBJ2-7; perhaps D is TRBD1 or TRBD2 (5 bases each). Trimming stripped 8 bases from V and 4 bases from J, with 18 bases between. Germline V lookup: CDR1 MNHEY, CDR2 SVGEGT. CDR3 length: 14 amino acids.

In this sample, this clonotype turned up many times. The J gene is TRBJ1-5, the V gene TRBV5-1; unclear D gene. The V gene lost 0 bases and the J gene lost 9 bases, with 7 bases spanning the gap. CDR3 length: 12 amino acids. Germline V gives CDR1 SGHRS, CDR2 YFSETQ. CDR3 protein: CASSLGEGPQHF. The CDR3, as DNA: TGCGCCAGCAGCTTGGGTGAGGGGCCCCAGCATTTT.

V usage is TRBV20-1 and J usage is TRBJ1-4, with no clear D. V lost 0 bases to trimming and J lost 5 bases, with 10 bases between them. CDR3 length: 14 amino acids. Germline V gene data show CDR1 as DFQATT and CDR2 as SNEGSKA (reference sequence). The CDR3 loop is CSARDVNGNEKLFF. In DNA form, the CDR3 reads TGCAGTGCTAGAGATGTGAACGGGAATGAAAAACTGTTTTTT.

By frequency in the sample, this clonotype is medium-sized. The genes are TRBV5-1 and TRBJ2-3; D gene unclear. The CDR3 loop spans 14 amino acids. V was clipped by 4 bases and J by 0 bases, with 9 bases between them. Germline CDR1 SGHRS, CDR2 YFSETQ. In DNA, the CDR3 is TGCGCCAGCAGCCCAGCCCGTAGCACAGATACGCAGTATTTT. Protein sequence: CASSPARSTDTQYF.

There are many counts of this clonotype. The genes are TRBV6-6 and TRBJ1-6; D is unclear. The CDR3 covers 12 residues. Trimming pared 10 bases from V and 6 bases from J, leaving 10 bases between. The germline gives CDR1 MNHNY, CDR2 SVGAGI (reference sequence). The CDR3 DNA is TGTGCCACCTGGACGGGTAATTCACCCCTCCACTTT. Translated: CATWTGNSPLHF.

This clonotype was detected many times. The chain recombines TRBV10-3 with TRBJ2-5, with TRBD2 as a possible D gene (5 bases). The CDR3 contains 14 residues. In germline, CDR1 is ENHRY, CDR2 SYGVKD. V was shortened by 7 bases and J by 5 bases, with 17 bases between the two germline ends. This CDR3 reads CAITAGLKGETQYF. In nucleotides, the CDR3 is TGTGCCATCACCGCGGGTCTAAAAGGGGAGACCCAGTACTTC.

This clonotype was seen repeatedly, ten times or more. CDR3: CASSTIPSGRGADTQYF. Here the CDR3 DNA reads TGTGCCAGCAGCACCATTCCTAGCGGGAGGGGCGCAGATACGCAGTATTTT. The genes are TRBV9 and TRBJ2-3; 12 nucleotides align to TRBD2. The germline V gene encodes CDR1 SGDLS and CDR2 YYNGEE. The junction had 10 bases not matched to a gene; V was cut back by 4 bases and J by 4 bases. CDR3 length: 17 amino acids. The full variable domain, with the rest looked up from reference TRBV9 and TRBJ2-3, is DSGVTQTPKHLITATGQRVTLRCSPRSGDLSVYWYQQSLDQGLQFLIQYYNGEERAKGNILERFSAQQFPDLHSELNLSSLELGDSALYFCASSTIPSGRGADTQYFGPGTRLTVL.

The V and J genes are TRBV20-1 and TRBJ2-7; D might be TRBD2 (6 bases). The CDR3 extends over 10 amino acids. CDR1 and CDR2 from the germline V gene are DFQATT and SNEGSKA (reference sequence). The germline V and J ends were trimmed by 1 base and 9 bases, with 7 bases remaining between them. DNA for the CDR3: TGCAGTGCTAGAGGAGCGGGGCAGTACGTC. Its translation: CSARGAGQYV.

This clonotype came up many times. V usage is TRBV12-3 or TRBV12-4 and J usage is TRBJ1-4; D not certain. Trimming shortened V by 1 base and J by 7 bases, and 4 bases separated the two germline ends. CDR3 length: 12 amino acids. The CDR3 sequence: CASSLVREKLFF. Written as DNA, the CDR3 is TGTGCCAGCAGTTTAGTTCGTGAAAAACTGTTTTTT.

This clonotype qualifies as medium-sized (0.01 to 0.1%). The CDR3: CASRRTAYTEAFF. Written as DNA, the CDR3 is TGTGCCAGCAGGCGGACGGCTTACACTGAAGCTTTCTTT. This chain uses TRBV12-3 or TRBV12-4 with TRBJ1-1; D gene ambiguous. Trimming stripped 6 bases from V and 3 bases from J, with 11 bases between. The CDR3 length is 13 residues.

Sample share makes this clonotype large. This sequence joins TRBV20-1 and TRBJ2-7, with 11 positions matching TRBD2. The CDR3 has 13 amino acids. CDR1 and CDR2 from the germline V gene are DFQATT and SNEGSKA (reference sequence). The ends lost 5 bases at V and 9 bases at J; junction bases unmatched: 9. CDR3 coding DNA: TGCAGTGCTTTTTCTAGCGGGAGGCCGGGGCAGTACTTC. Its protein is CSAFSSGRPGQYF.

Many counts were recorded for this clonotype. The chain combines TRBV20-1 with TRBJ2-5; a weak D match, TRBD2 (6 bases). Trimming took off 3 bases at V and 2 bases at J, with 13 bases between the two ends. The germline V gene has CDR1 DFQATT and CDR2 SNEGSKA (reference sequence). The length of the CDR3 is 14 residues. CDR3 DNA sequence: TGCAGTGCTAGGAATGCGGGGAGTCAAGAGACCCAGTACTTC. Translated, it gives CSARNAGSQETQYF.

This clonotype occurred many times. The genes are TRBV5-1 and TRBJ1-1; D ambiguous. This CDR3 is built from 13 residues. V was cut by 0 bases and J by 1 base, with 4 bases left in between. Germline CDR1 SGHRS, CDR2 YFSETQ. CDR3: CASSLVSNTEAFF. CDR3 coding DNA: TGCGCCAGCAGCTTGGTGTCGAACACTGAAGCTTTCTTT.

This clonotype was detected many times. V and J are TRBV10-1 and TRBJ2-1; tentative D call: TRBD1 (5 bases). CDR1 WNHNN and CDR2 SYGVQD come from the germline V gene (reference sequence). This CDR3 has 15 residues. With 7 bases removed from V and 5 bases from J, the gap between germline ends came to 18 bases. CDR3 DNA sequence: TGCGCCAGCATGAAGAGGATAGGGGTAAACAATGAGCAGTTCTTC. Protein sequence: CASMKRIGVNNEQFF.

This clonotype was seen at least ten times. V usage is TRBV25-1 and J usage is TRBJ2-2; D unclear. V lost 5 bases to trimming and J lost 7 bases, with 11 bases between them. The CDR3 contains 13 residues. CDR1 and CDR2 from the germline V gene are MGHDK and SYGVNS. The CDR3 bases are TGTGCCAGCAGTTCCCTAGAGGTCGGGGAGCTGTTTTTT. This sequence encodes CASSSLEVGELFF.

In this sample, this clonotype turned up many times. CDR3 loop: CASSNGRASNQPQHF. CDR3 DNA: TGTGCCAGCAGTAATGGCAGGGCGAGCAATCAGCCCCAGCATTTT. The V and J genes are TRBV7-9 and TRBJ1-5; TRBD1 is a possible D gene (5 bases). V lost 6 bases and J lost 1, with 13 bases in between. The CDR3 runs 15 residues. Germline V gene data show CDR1 as SEHNR and CDR2 as FQNEAQ (reference sequence).

This clonotype was found many times. The V and J genes are TRBV20-1 and TRBJ2-3, with a tentative D call TRBD2 (6 bases). This CDR3 spans 15 amino acids. Germline V lookup: CDR1 DFQATT, CDR2 SNEGSKA (reference sequence). Trimming left V 3 bases short and J 4 bases short, with 17 bases between. This CDR3 is CSASGGVWSPDTQYF. CDR3 nucleotide sequence: TGCAGTGCTAGTGGAGGGGTTTGGAGCCCAGATACGCAGTATTTT.

This clonotype was found many times. The chain's CDR3 is CASNTGSSTEAFF. The CDR3, as DNA: TGCGCCAGCAATACCGGGTCTAGCACTGAAGCTTTCTTT. The genes are TRBV5-1 and TRBJ1-1, with D unresolved. Trimming removed 6 bases from V and 4 bases from J, with 13 bases in between. Germline V lookup: CDR1 SGHRS, CDR2 YFSETQ. CDR3 length equals 13 residues.

Many counts were recorded for this clonotype. The chain employs TRBV2 and TRBJ2-5; D not certain. The CDR3 sequence is 15 residues long. The V end lost 5 bases, the J end lost 4 bases, and 17 bases lay between the germline ends. CDR1 and CDR2 (germline): SNHLY, FYNNEI. CDR3 sequence reads: CASSSYIPPRETQYF. The DNA for the CDR3 is TGTGCCAGCAGTTCCTATATACCCCCTCGAGAGACCCAGTACTTC.